The 21 T cell receptor beta chains below come from one sample, sequenced in a study of T-cell reconstitution after alpha-beta-depleted transplantation in children. Unique molecular identifiers were incorporated into the prepared TCRbeta library. TCRdb independently ran MiXCR on the PCR reads; one entry per CDR3 protein. Among some 640,000 distinct CDR3 sequences listed, roughly 15% were seen once. Sequencing was performed on PBMCs from the stem cell graft donor, taken from the stem cell graft. Receptors were obtained from a human donor who donated a stem cell graft to a child with acute myeloid leukemia.

This clonotype was counted between two and nine times. V is TRBV29-1 and J is TRBJ2-7; D remains ambiguous. Per germline, CDR1 SQVTM and CDR2 ANQGSEA. Trimming removed 4 bases from V and 6 bases from J, with 10 bases in between. The CDR3 loop spans 11 amino acids. CDR3 nucleotides: TGCAGCGTTGTTCGGGTGGGCGAGCAGTACTTC. It encodes CSVVRVGEQYF.

This clonotype was seen repeatedly, ten times or more. This chain connects TRBV7-2 to TRBJ1-2; TRBD1 might be the D (6 bases). Trimming pared 5 bases from V and 11 bases from J, leaving 27 bases between. The CDR3 sequence is 16 residues long. Looked up from germline, CDR1 is SGHTA and CDR2 is FQGNSA. In nucleotides, the CDR3 is TGTGCCAGCAGCCCTAGTGAGCGGGACATACTGCTGAGATACACCTTC. It translates to CASSPSERDILLRYTF. Full variable domain (missing parts from reference TRBV7-2 and TRBJ1-2): GAGVSQSPSNKVTEKGKDVELRCDPISGHTALYWYRQSLGQGLEFLIYFQGNSAPDKSGLPSDRFSAERTGGSVSTLTIQRTQQEDSAVYLCASSPSERDILLRYTFGSGTRLTVV.

On this clonotype itself: Just one base apart from a much larger clone, this may be a read error. J is TRBJ2-5 and V is TRBV7-2; a possible D gene is TRBD1 (5 bases). The length of the CDR3 is 14 residues. The germline CDR1 and CDR2 sequences are SGHTA and FQGNSA. Deletions cut 1 base from V and 4 bases from J, with 10 bases between. In DNA form, the CDR3 reads TGTGCCAGCAGCTTAGTGGTAGGGGTAGAGACCCAGTACTTC. The encoded protein is CASSLVVGVETQYF.

This clonotype was observed a handful of times. CDR3 region: CASSSGVAQPQHF. The CDR3 DNA is TGTGCCAGCAGCTCAGGGGTAGCTCAGCCCCAGCATTTT. The rearrangement uses TRBV27 and TRBJ1-5, with TRBD1 as a possible D gene (6 bases). The ends were cut back, 6 bases at V and 6 bases at J, with 12 bases in the middle. CDR1 and CDR2 from the germline V gene are MNHEY and SMNVEV (reference sequence). CDR3 length: 13 residues.

This clonotype was recorded many times. CDR3 in DNA: TGTGCCAGCAGTTACGCGGCGGATGGGGATGAAAAACTGTTTTTT. It translates to CASSYAADGDEKLFF. The chain combines TRBV6-5 with TRBJ1-4; D remains unclear. This CDR3 has 15 amino acids. Germline V CDR1 and CDR2: MNHEY, SVGAGI. Deletions cut 2 bases from V and 6 bases from J, with 13 bases between.

The chain carries TRBV4-2 and TRBJ2-7; 12 bases are a match to TRBD2. Trimming removed 4 bases from V and 7 bases from J; junction bases left unmatched: 14. The CDR3 has 17 amino acids. CDR1 is LGHNA, CDR2 YNFKEQ, per germline. The CDR3 protein is CASSPLLAGGRTGEQYV. For the CDR3, the DNA is TGTGCCAGCAGCCCCTTACTAGCGGGGGGCCGAACGGGGGAGCAGTACGTC.

The CDR3 DNA reads as TGTGCCATCAGTGAGGGGACCGAGACGTGGCAGTACTTC. Amino acids: CAISEGTETWQYF. The chain carries TRBV10-3 and TRBJ2-7; D could derive from TRBD1 or TRBD2 (5 bases each). This CDR3 has 13 amino acids. Germline values: CDR1 ENHRY, CDR2 SYGVKD. Trimming stripped 2 bases from V and 9 bases from J, with 14 bases between.

This sequence joins TRBV7-9 and TRBJ2-1; 7 bases are a match to TRBD2. CDR3 size: 14 residues. V gave up 1 base and J gave up 8 bases; unmatched junction bases: 5. CDR1 is SEHNR and CDR2 is FQNEAQ in the germline V gene (reference sequence). The CDR3 region has the DNA TGTGCCAGCAGCTTAGTTTCAACTAGCGATGAGCAGTTCTTC. Translation: CASSLVSTSDEQFF.

This clonotype was counted a few times. The chain employs TRBV28 and TRBJ1-1; possibly TRBD1 for D (6 bases). Trimming removed 8 bases from V and 2 bases from J, with 12 bases in between. Looked up from germline, CDR1 is MDHEN and CDR2 is SYDVKM. The CDR3 has 13 residues. The chain's CDR3 is CASWAGANTEAFF. DNA of the CDR3: TGTGCCAGCTGGGCGGGGGCCAACACTGAAGCTTTCTTT.

The V call is TRBV15, the J call TRBJ2-1; D perhaps matches TRBD2 (5 bases). With 4 bases removed from V and 1 base from J, the gap between germline ends came to 14 bases. Germline-derived CDR1 and CDR2 are LNHNV and YYDKDF (reference sequence). CDR3 size: 16 residues. The CDR3: CATSKTGDGSYNEQFF. CDR3 DNA sequence: TGTGCCACCAGCAAAACCGGGGATGGGTCCTACAATGAGCAGTTCTTC.

In this sample, this clonotype turned up many times. The chain joins TRBV10-1 to TRBJ2-4; possibly TRBD2 for D (6 bases). Trimming took 4 bases from V and 5 from J, leaving 9 bases between them. The CDR3 contains 13 residues. Germline V lookup: CDR1 WNHNN, CDR2 SYGVQD (reference sequence). The CDR3 sequence: CASSGASENIQYF. In DNA form, the CDR3 reads TGCGCCAGCAGTGGGGCTAGCGAAAACATTCAGTACTTC.

The sample holds many counts of this clonotype. The genes are TRBV20-1 and TRBJ2-7; D is unresolved. V gave up 4 bases and J gave up 1 base, with 11 bases separating them. From germline, CDR1 is DFQATT and CDR2 SNEGSKA (reference sequence). The CDR3 totals 13 residues. This chain's CDR3 is CSATHHGSYEQYF. CDR3 DNA sequence: TGCAGTGCTACCCATCACGGTTCCTACGAGCAGTACTTC.

In this sample, this clonotype turned up many times. The J gene is TRBJ2-1, the V gene TRBV20-1; 7 bases are shared with TRBD2. V gave up 1 base and J gave up 7 bases; unmatched junction bases: 1. The CDR3 runs 12 residues. Looked up from germline, CDR1 is DFQATT and CDR2 is SNEGSKA (reference sequence). The CDR3 sequence: CSARVSGNEQFF. CDR3 DNA sequence: TGCAGTGCTAGAGTTAGCGGGAATGAGCAGTTCTTC.

This clonotype has at least ten counts. This chain uses TRBV29-1 with TRBJ2-1; TRBD2 matches 7 bases. CDR3 length: 15 amino acids. The trim removed 6 bases at V and 0 bases at J, leaving 8 bases unmatched. Germline V lookup: CDR1 SQVTM, CDR2 ANQGSEA. The CDR3 DNA follows: TGCAGCGTAGGAGCTAGCGGAAGCTCCTACAATGAGCAGTTCTTC. This codes for CSVGASGSSYNEQFF.

This clonotype was detected a few times. The chain links TRBV20-1 to TRBJ2-4; the D gene is possibly TRBD1 (7 bases). The CDR3 has 16 amino acids. The germline CDR1 and CDR2 sequences are DFQATT and SNEGSKA (reference sequence). V gave up 0 bases and J gave up 4 bases, with 16 bases separating them. As DNA, the CDR3 is TGCAGTGCTAGAGATCTCGGGGCAGGGGGGAAAAACATTCAGTACTTC. Protein product: CSARDLGAGGKNIQYF.

This clonotype has just a few counts. The chain combines TRBV6-2 or TRBV6-3 with TRBJ1-5, with unresolved D. V shed 3 bases and J shed 5 bases, with 14 bases lying between them. Germline values: CDR1 MNHEY, CDR2 SVGEGT. CDR3 size: 15 residues. Here the CDR3 reads CASSYPGPHYQPQHF. In DNA form, the CDR3 reads TGTGCCAGCAGTTATCCGGGTCCTCATTATCAGCCCCAGCATTTT.

The rearrangement joins TRBV28 to TRBJ1-2; D might be TRBD1 (6 bases). V shed 6 bases and J shed 7 bases, with 9 bases lying between them. Germline values: CDR1 MDHEN, CDR2 SYDVKM. The CDR3 is 11 residues long. The CDR3 is CASRYRAGYTF. The CDR3 DNA reads as TGTGCCAGCAGGTACAGGGCTGGCTACACCTTC.

This clonotype was recorded many times. V usage is TRBV20-1 and J usage is TRBJ2-6; D is unresolved. Germline-derived CDR1 and CDR2 are DFQATT and SNEGSKA (reference sequence). Deletions cut 1 base from V and 2 bases from J, with 6 bases between. This CDR3 is 14 amino acids long. In nucleotides, the CDR3 is TGCAGTGCTAGAGGGTACACTGGGGCCAACGTCCTGACTTTC. Protein sequence: CSARGYTGANVLTF.

The rearrangement links TRBV25-1 to TRBJ2-2; D gene unclear. The V gene lost 3 bases and the J gene lost 4 bases, with 12 bases spanning the gap. This CDR3 has 15 amino acids. CDR1 MGHDK and CDR2 SYGVNS come from the germline V gene. The CDR3 protein is CASSDSAVLTGELFF. Here the CDR3 DNA reads TGTGCCAGCAGTGACTCGGCAGTCCTCACCGGGGAGCTGTTTTTT.

There are a few counts of this clonotype. CDR3 sequence: CASGSGTGGPGYTF. The CDR3 region has the DNA TGTGCCAGCGGCTCCGGGACAGGGGGCCCTGGCTACACCTTC. The chain recombines TRBV12-3 or TRBV12-4 with TRBJ1-2; 12 bases line up with TRBD1. This CDR3 is 14 amino acids long. The J segment lost 7 bases and the V segment lost 8 bases, leaving 8 bases of the junction unmatched.

The rearrangement uses TRBV10-3 and TRBJ1-2, with D uncertain. Germline V lookup: CDR1 ENHRY, CDR2 SYGVKD. CDR3 length: 16 amino acids. The V end lost 0 bases, the J end lost 1 base, and 12 bases lay between the germline ends. The CDR3, as DNA: TGTGCCATCAGTGAGTCGCGGGTGAAAAGTAACTATGGCTACACCTTC. This gives the protein CAISESRVKSNYGYTF.